This entry describes one T cell receptor (beta chain). This entry comes from a study of cytotoxic CD8 clonotypes in ibrutinib-treated CLL. Generated by immunoSEQ multiplex PCR, the TCRdb table keeps only in-frame clones and is missing some. The sample shows approximately 130,000 clones, 84% of them seen only once. The CDR3 runs to 16 residues. V lost 0 bases, J lost 3 bases, and 14 bases lay in between. The germline V gene has CDR1 SGHTA and CDR2 FQGTGA. The clonotype originates from a human donor with chronic lymphocytic leukemia. The V call is TRBV7-3, the J call TRBJ2-5; D perhaps matches TRBD1 (5 bases). The material sequenced was PBMCs, taken after 24 months of ibrutinib treatment. The CDR3 nucleotides are TGTGCCAGCAGCTTAACTGGGGCAGGGCTCAAAGAGACCCAGTACTTC. Amino acid sequence: CASSLTGAGLKETQYF.